The rows below give T cell receptor beta chains drawn from one sample of a study of blood T cell repertoires in COVID-19. Sequencing used immunoSEQ multiplex PCR; TCRdb keeps in-frame clones, though not all of them. The sample records a few hundred thousand clones, about four fifths being singletons. The source material was PBMCs or T cells enriched from blood (not recorded which). These receptors all stem from a woman between 50 and 59 years old who had recovered from COVID-19. Both conserved end residues are part of each CDR3. D genes are given only for firm matches. The listing skips clone size in some rows; elsewhere it reads once, few, many or a size class.

CDR3 protein	CDR3 DNA	D gene	clone size	V gene	J gene
CASSGGYGYTF	TGTGCCAGCAGCGGAGGATATGGCTACACCTTC	.	.	TRBV3-1/TRBV3-2	TRBJ1-2
CASSQQGGEVDTQYF	TGCGCCAGCAGCCAACAGGGAGGGGAGGTCGATACGCAGTATTTT	.	.	TRBV5-1	TRBJ2-3
CSVEELTSGVGEQFF	TGCAGCGTTGAAGAGCTAACTAGCGGGGTAGGGGAGCAGTTCTTC	TRBD2	few	TRBV29-1	TRBJ2-1
CASSYLRGLGLSYGYTF	TGTGCCAGCAGCTATCTCAGGGGGTTAGGCCTTTCCTATGGCTACACCTTC	TRBD1	.	TRBV28	TRBJ1-2
CASSQAQTSSYNEQFF	TGTGCCAGCAGCCAAGCCCAAACGAGCTCCTACAATGAGCAGTTCTTC	.	.	TRBV4-2	TRBJ2-1
CASSLRGGGETQYF	TGTGCCAGCAGCTTACGGGGAGGGGGAGAGACCCAGTACTTC	.	.	TRBV11-3	TRBJ2-5
CASSRFGQENTEAFF	TGTGCCAGCAGCCGATTCGGACAGGAGAACACTGAAGCTTTCTTT	TRBD1	.	TRBV6-2/TRBV6-3	TRBJ1-1
CASSLDRVVGNTIYF	TGTGCCAGCTCACTGGACAGGGTGGTTGGAAACACCATATATTTT	TRBD1	.	TRBV18	TRBJ1-3
CASSSGQGIFNYGYTF	TGTGCCAGCAGTTCAGGACAGGGAATATTTAACTATGGCTACACCTTC	TRBD1	.	TRBV6-2/TRBV6-3	TRBJ1-2
CASSPLGQGAEKLFF	TGTGCCAGCTCACCGTTGGGACAGGGGGCGGAAAAACTGTTTTTT	TRBD1	.	TRBV18	TRBJ1-4
CASSAGVGTIYF	TGTGCCAGCAGCGCAGGTGTCGGCACCATATATTTT	.	.	TRBV7-9	TRBJ1-3
CASSLQLAEETQYF	TGCGCCAGCAGCTTGCAACTAGCGGAAGAGACCCAGTACTTC	TRBD2	.	TRBV5-1	TRBJ2-5
CASTGGLLPVNPTNEKLFF	TGCGCCAGCACGGGGGGCCTCCTGCCTGTTAATCCGACTAATGAAAAACTGTTTTTT	.	.	TRBV5-1	TRBJ1-4
CASSQIGATQYF	TGTGCCAGCAGCCAGATCGGAGCCACGCAGTATTTT	.	.	TRBV7-3	TRBJ2-3
CASSENRGDYGYTF	TGTGCCAGCAGCGAAAACAGGGGCGACTATGGCTACACCTTC	TRBD1	.	TRBV7-9	TRBJ1-2
CASSLSGGTYEQYF	TGTGCCAGCAGTTTATCCGGGGGGACCTACGAGCAGTACTTC	TRBD2	few	TRBV27	TRBJ2-7
CASSQVLAGGYEQYF	TGCGCCAGCAGCCAAGTACTAGCGGGAGGGTACGAGCAGTACTTC	TRBD2	.	TRBV4-1	TRBJ2-7
CASSRPGSTNTGELFF	TGTGCCAGCAGCCGACCGGGAAGCACGAACACCGGGGAGCTGTTTTTT	.	.	TRBV14	TRBJ2-2
CASSPPRGTTEAFF	TGTGCCAGCTCACCACCTAGGGGGACCACTGAAGCTTTCTTT	.	few	TRBV18	TRBJ1-1
CASSLQSGTGSYEQFF	TGTGCCAGCAGCTTACAATCCGGGACAGGGAGTTATGAGCAGTTCTTC	TRBD1	few	TRBV7-2	TRBJ2-1
CASKDRGNSMNTEAFF	TGTGCCAGCAAAGACAGGGGAAACTCTATGAACACTGAAGCTTTCTTT	TRBD1	few	TRBV28	TRBJ1-1
CASSPGLAIFYEQFF	TGTGCCAGCAGTCCGGGACTAGCAATTTTCTATGAGCAGTTCTTC	TRBD2	.	TRBV6-5	TRBJ2-1
CASSETGMNTEAFF	TGTGCCAGCAGTGAAACAGGAATGAACACTGAAGCTTTCTTT	.	.	TRBV25-1	TRBJ1-1
CASSQGREQANYEQYF	TGTGCCAGCAGCCAAGGACGAGAACAGGCCAACTACGAGCAGTACTTC	.	.	TRBV3-1/TRBV3-2	TRBJ2-7
CASSLERARFTEAFF	TGTGCCAGCAGCTTAGAGAGGGCTCGATTCACTGAAGCTTTCTTT	.	once	TRBV11-2	TRBJ1-1
CASRGGNRLYGYTF	TGTGCCAGTAGAGGAGGGAACAGACTCTATGGCTACACCTTC	.	.	TRBV19	TRBJ1-2
CASSLEAGVTDTQYF	TGTGCCAGCAGCTTAGAGGCGGGAGTAACAGATACGCAGTATTTT	TRBD2	.	TRBV11-3	TRBJ2-3
CASSVGGDSAWGNEQFF	TGCGCCAGCAGCGTGGGCGGGGACAGTGCTTGGGGCAATGAGCAGTTCTTC	.	.	TRBV5-1	TRBJ2-1
CSVKGQYGEEQYF	TGCAGCGTCAAAGGGCAGTACGGGGAAGAGCAGTACTTC	.	.	TRBV29-1	TRBJ2-7
CASSTRTGDSYEQYF	TGTGCCAGCAGTACCAGGACAGGGGACTCCTACGAGCAGTACTTC	TRBD1	.	TRBV6-5	TRBJ2-7
CASTLVTGAEAFF	TGTGCCAGCACCCTCGTGACCGGGGCTGAAGCTTTCTTT	.	.	TRBV12-3/TRBV12-4	TRBJ1-1
CASSQGAISGNTIYF	TGTGCCAGCAGCCAAGGGGCTATTTCTGGAAACACCATATATTTT	.	few	TRBV3-1/TRBV3-2	TRBJ1-3
CASSLGDKAGREQFF	TGCGCCAGCAGCTTGGGAGACAAAGCCGGTCGAGAGCAGTTCTTC	.	.	TRBV5-1	TRBJ2-1
CASSLDSGVYGYTF	TGTGCCAGCAGCTTGGATTCGGGGGTCTATGGCTACACCTTC	.	.	TRBV5-4	TRBJ1-2
CAWSGGGQGVYEQYF	TGTGCCTGGAGTGGGGGGGGACAAGGGGTCTACGAGCAGTACTTC	.	.	TRBV30	TRBJ2-7
CASSLANGELFF	TGTGCCAGCAGCTTGGCCAACGGGGAGCTGTTTTTT	.	.	TRBV5-4	TRBJ2-2
CASSEVGTLVSKQFF	TGTGCCAGCAGTGAAGTGGGAACACTAGTGAGCAAGCAGTTCTTC	.	.	TRBV6-1	TRBJ2-1
CASSQDRDRENSPLHF	TGCGCCAGCAGCCAAGACCGGGACAGGGAAAATTCACCCCTCCACTTT	TRBD1	.	TRBV4-1	TRBJ1-6
CASSPRGVQPQHF	TGTGCCAGCAGTCCCCGGGGAGTCCAGCCCCAGCATTTT	.	.	TRBV6-2/TRBV6-3	TRBJ1-5
CASSETTGRYGYTF	TGTGCCAGCAGCGAGACGACAGGTCGCTATGGCTACACCTTC	.	.	TRBV7-2	TRBJ1-2
CSVVGQGASGANVLTF	TGCAGCGTTGTAGGCCAGGGGGCCTCTGGGGCCAACGTCCTGACTTTC	TRBD1	.	TRBV29-1	TRBJ2-6
CASSQTGPTEAFF	TGTGCCAGTAGTCAGACAGGACCTACTGAAGCTTTCTTT	.	.	TRBV19	TRBJ1-1
CASTGNSGANVLTF	TGTGCCAGTACAGGAAACTCTGGGGCCAACGTCCTGACTTTC	.	.	TRBV19	TRBJ2-6
CAIRGLAGVNEQFF	TGTGCCATCAGGGGACTAGCGGGAGTCAATGAGCAGTTCTTC	TRBD2	.	TRBV10-3	TRBJ2-1
CASSGSLITSGPFNEQFF	TGTGCCAGCAGCGGGTCCTTAATAACTAGCGGCCCCTTCAATGAGCAGTTCTTC	TRBD2	.	TRBV9	TRBJ2-1
CASSQAGGGTGNEQFF	TGTGCCAGCAGCCAGGCAGGCGGGGGGACAGGGAATGAGCAGTTCTTC	.	.	TRBV3-1/TRBV3-2	TRBJ2-1